A selection of T cell receptor beta chains follows, all from one sample in a study of T cells in Graves' hyperthyroidism and ophthalmopathy. From the multiplex PCR reads, TCRdb called clonotypes with MiXCR, one entry per CDR3 protein. Altogether about 460,000 distinct CDR3 sequences are present, about 20% being singletons, with the ten largest covering about half. Source material: blood. All receptors come from a woman in her sixties or seventies with Graves' ophthalmopathy. The CDR3 runs from the conserved cysteine through the conserved F or W. The D gene is left open where the match is weak. Clone size is not always given. Where it is, it says once, few, many or a class for expanded clones.

D gene	clone size	V gene	J gene	CDR3 DNA	CDR3 protein
TRBD1	few	TRBV20-1	TRBJ1-2	TGCAGTGCTAGCAGGGGACAGGGGGCGATCGGCTACACCTTC	CSASRGQGAIGYTF
.	.	TRBV27	TRBJ2-5	TGTGCCAGCAGTTTATTCCATCCCAAACAAGTTGTCCAAGAGACCCAGTACTTC	CASSLFHPKQVVQETQYF
TRBD1	few	TRBV6-1	TRBJ1-2	TGTGCCAGCAGGACAGGGTCTAACTATGGCTACACCTTC	CASRTGSNYGYTF
.	few	TRBV19	TRBJ2-2	TGTGCCAGCTTTCCTCAGGGTTCCGGGGAGCTGTTTTTT	CASFPQGSGELFF
TRBD2	.	TRBV20-1	TRBJ2-1	TGCAGTGCTAGAGAACTAGCGGGAGCAGGCTTTTACAATGAGCAGTTCTTC	CSARELAGAGFYNEQFF
TRBD1	.	TRBV5-1	TRBJ1-1	TGCGCCAGCAGCATGACAGGGGGCAAGTTTGAAGCTTTCTTT	CASSMTGGKFEAFF
.	many	TRBV28	TRBJ1-5	TGTGCCAGCAGTCAATCAGGGTTTAGCAATCAGCCCCAGCATTTT	CASSQSGFSNQPQHF
.	few	TRBV6-1	TRBJ2-1	TGTGCCAACCAAACTAGTTGGGGTGAGCAGTTCTTC	CANQTSWGEQFF
TRBD1	.	TRBV5-4	TRBJ2-7	TGTGCCAGCAGCTCCGGACAGGGGGATATCGAGCAGTACTTC	CASSSGQGDIEQYF
.	few	TRBV7-9	TRBJ1-2	TGTGCCAGCAGCTCCCCGGAACTCAACTATGGCTACACCTTC	CASSSPELNYGYTF
.	.	TRBV12-3/TRBV12-4	TRBJ2-1	TGTGCCAGCAGCCACAGAAAGCAGTACAATGAGCAGTTCTTC	CASSHRKQYNEQFF
.	.	TRBV3-1	TRBJ1-6	TGTGCCAGCAGCCAAGTGGGGTCAGCTAAGGGGCCCCTCCACTTT	CASSQVGSAKGPLHF
.	.	TRBV5-1	TRBJ1-1	TGCGCCAGCAGCTTGCGAACCCAAGGGGCCGGTTCGGGCCCTTTCTTT	CASSLRTQGAGSGPFF
.	few	TRBV20-1	TRBJ2-1	TGCAGTGCTAGGGGAATAGAGGGGGGCTATGAGCAGTTCTTC	CSARGIEGGYEQFF
.	few	TRBV27	TRBJ2-1	TGTGCCAGCATCTTAGATCGTGAGCAGTTCTTC	CASILDREQFF
.	few	TRBV27	TRBJ2-3	TGTGCCAGCAGTTCGCTAATCAGGGCCCCAGATACGCAGTATTTT	CASSSLIRAPDTQYF
.	.	TRBV28	TRBJ2-3	TGTGCCAGCAGTTTAGCGGGGATTCAAGCAGATACGCAGTATTTT	CASSLAGIQADTQYF
.	.	TRBV27	TRBJ1-6	TGTGCCAGCAGTTTCTTGCGGGGCTCCTATAATTCACCCCTCCACTTT	CASSFLRGSYNSPLHF
TRBD2	few	TRBV20-1	TRBJ2-7	TGCAGTGCTAGAGACAGGATCGTGGGGGAGGGTTACGAGCAGTACTTC	CSARDRIVGEGYEQYF
.	many	TRBV6-1	TRBJ2-7	TGTGCCAGCAGCCCGGGCCTCCTACCCTCCTACGAGCAGTACTTC	CASSPGLLPSYEQYF
.	few	TRBV14	TRBJ1-2	TGTGCCAGCAGCCAAGTCACGTCGTCCTATGGCTACACCTTC	CASSQVTSSYGYTF
.	.	TRBV11-1	TRBJ1-1	TGTGCCAGCAGCTTAGCCCAGTCGAACACTGAAGCTTTCTTT	CASSLAQSNTEAFF
TRBD2	few	TRBV6-1	TRBJ2-3	TGTGCCAGCAGTCCCGATAGCGGGACACACACAGATACGCAGTATTTT	CASSPDSGTHTDTQYF
TRBD2	many	TRBV28	TRBJ2-1	TGTGCCAGCAGCCGCCCCGGGGGACTAGCGTATGAGCAGTTCTTC	CASSRPGGLAYEQFF
TRBD2	.	TRBV13	TRBJ2-7	TGTGCCAGCAGCTCGGGACTACGAGTGGTCGCCTACGAGCAGTACTTC	CASSSGLRVVAYEQYF
.	few	TRBV6-2/TRBV6-3	TRBJ2-1	TGTGCCAGCAGTTCTCTGGGGGTCCGTGAGCAGTTCTTC	CASSSLGVREQFF
.	.	TRBV7-9	TRBJ2-3	TGTGCCAGCCGACTCCAAGGCCCCACAGATACGCAGTATTTT	CASRLQGPTDTQYF
.	few	TRBV18	TRBJ2-7	TGTGCCAGCTCACCACCGCAGGCCTACGAGCAGTACTTC	CASSPPQAYEQYF
TRBD1	many	TRBV28	TRBJ1-1	TGTGCCAGCAGTTTATGGAATACAGGGGCTGAAGCTTTCTTT	CASSLWNTGAEAFF